What follows are 14 T cell receptor beta chains derived from one specimen sequenced in a study of tumor-infiltrating lymphocytes in oesophageal squamous cell carcinoma. TCRdb reprocessed the PCR reads with MiXCR, giving one entry per CDR3 protein. The data hold 15,000 to 20,000 distinct CDR3 sequences, with roughly 40% observed a single time. The source material was esophageal tumor tissue. The receptors derive from a male donor with esophageal squamous cell carcinoma.

This chain uses TRBV7-2 with TRBJ2-7; D not certain. This CDR3 has 13 amino acids. Germline values: CDR1 SGHTA, CDR2 FQGNSA. The V and J ends lost 4 bases and 2 bases respectively, with 9 bases between them. The CDR3 DNA reads as TGTGCCAGCAGCTCCGCGATACCCTACGAGCAGTACTTC. Translating gives CASSSAIPYEQYF.

This clonotype showed up just a few times. The chain is built from TRBV19 and TRBJ2-7; the D gene is possibly TRBD2 (7 bases). CDR1 is LNHDA and CDR2 is SQIVND in the germline V gene (reference sequence). There are 17 residues in the CDR3. Deletions cut 5 bases from V and 7 bases from J, with 27 bases between. The CDR3 DNA reads as TGTGCCAGTAGTTTCGCTAACGGGGGGCCCTCCTACAATGAGCAGTACTTC. It codes for CASSFANGGPSYNEQYF.

J is TRBJ2-3 and V is TRBV24-1; D is possibly TRBD1 (5 bases). The length of the CDR3 is 12 residues. Trimming removed 3 bases from V and 7 bases from J, with 7 bases in between. CDR1 and CDR2 (germline): KGHDR, SFDVKD. The chain's CDR3 is CATSDKDNTQYF. The CDR3 nucleotides are TGTGCCACCAGTGATAAGGACAATACGCAGTATTTT.

This clonotype was counted a few times. Being one base from a much bigger clone, this may be a read error. The chain employs TRBV5-1 and TRBJ2-7, with a possible D match to TRBD1 (6 bases). V gave up 4 bases and J gave up 7 bases, with 15 bases separating them. CDR1 and CDR2 (germline): SGHRS, YFSETQ. The CDR3 runs to 13 residues. The CDR3 sequence: CASSGDNHNEQYF. CDR3 bases: TGCGCCAGCAGCGGGGACAACCACAATGAGCAGTACTTC.

This clonotype was observed many times. The chain links TRBV18 to TRBJ2-3, with D possibly TRBD1 on 6 matching bases. The CDR3 runs 14 residues. Germline CDR1 is KGHSH and CDR2 is LQKENI. V lost 7 bases to trimming and J lost 0 bases, with 11 bases between them. The DNA for the CDR3 is TGTGCCAGCTGCTCTCAGGGGAGCACAGATACGCAGTATTTT. Its translation is CASCSQGSTDTQYF.

The chain recombines TRBV19 with TRBJ2-3, with 10 bases aligning to TRBD2. The DNA end is a closer match to TRBJ2-1, so the J assignment may be wrong. Germline V gene sequence: CDR1 LNHDA, CDR2 SQIVND (reference sequence). The CDR3 consists of 16 residues. CDR3 in amino acids: CASSITASGSRNEQFF. The CDR3 DNA follows: TGTGCCAGTAGTATAACGGCTAGCGGGAGTCGTAATGAGCAGTTCTTC.

The rearrangement links TRBV7-9 to TRBJ2-7; the match to TRBD1 covers 8 bases. Near its end, the DNA agrees better with TRBJ2-1, so the J call may be wrong. This CDR3 is built from 13 residues. Germline CDR1 reads SEHNR; CDR2 reads FQNEAQ (reference sequence). CDR3 in amino acids: CASRQQGEGEQFF. CDR3 sequence (DNA): TGTGCCAGCAGGCAACAGGGGGAAGGTGAGCAGTTCTTC.

This chain links TRBV28 with TRBJ2-1; TRBD1 agrees at 7 bases. The end of the DNA aligns better with TRBJ2-7, so the J call may be wrong. This CDR3 is 13 amino acids long. CDR1 MDHEN and CDR2 SYDVKM come from the germline V gene. This CDR3 reads CASSRGQVYEQYF. The DNA for the CDR3 is TGTGCCAGCAGCCGCGGACAGGTCTACGAGCAGTACTTC.

This chain uses TRBV10-3 with TRBJ2-3, with 11 bases matching TRBD1. Matching the DNA end better, TRBJ2-7 makes the J call doubtful. CDR1 is ENHRY, CDR2 SYGVKD, per germline. CDR3 size: 15 residues. CDR3 sequence: CAISARGQGGYEQYF. The CDR3 nucleotides read TGTGCCATCAGTGCCCGGGGACAGGGGGGGTACGAGCAGTACTTC.

This clonotype was counted ten times or more. The chain joins TRBV6-1 to TRBJ1-1; 8 nucleotides match TRBD1. The V segment lost 5 bases and the J segment 3 bases; nucleotides outside the gene matches: 5. This CDR3 contains 14 residues. Germline CDR1 reads MNHNS; CDR2 reads SASEGT. The CDR3 loop is CASSYQGQDTEAFF. In nucleotides, the CDR3 is TGTGCCAGCAGTTATCAGGGACAGGACACTGAAGCTTTCTTT.

Many counts were recorded for this clonotype. The CDR3 DNA sequence: TGTGCCAGCAGCAAAACCAAGCAGGAGCCCCAGCATTTT. Translation: CASSKTKQEPQHF. This chain connects TRBV11-2 to TRBJ1-5; D not resolved. Germline V CDR1 and CDR2: SGHAT, FQNNGV. With 5 bases removed from V and 8 bases from J, the gap between germline ends came to 13 bases. There are 13 residues in the CDR3.

In this sample, this clonotype turned up many times. The chain has TRBV5-4 and TRBJ1-2, with D unresolved. The CDR3 is 15 amino acids. V lost 0 bases, J lost 4 bases, and 13 bases lay in between. Germline CDR1 is SGHNT and CDR2 is YYREEE (reference sequence). CDR3 loop: CASSLEASLSYGYTF. Written as DNA, the CDR3 is TGTGCCAGCAGCTTGGAGGCCTCACTCTCCTATGGCTACACCTTC.

The chain has TRBV7-6 and TRBJ2-3, with D tentatively TRBD2 (7 bases). The J call may not be correct, given that the DNA end is closer to TRBJ2-1. Germline V lookup: CDR1 SGHVS, CDR2 FNYEAQ. CDR3 length equals 17 residues. The CDR3 region is CASSPRGWRGNNNEQFF. CDR3 nucleotide sequence: TGTGCCAGCAGCCCGAGGGGGTGGCGGGGGAATAACAATGAGCAGTTCTTC.

This clonotype is large in the sample. This chain joins TRBV7-8 and TRBJ2-3; TRBD2 matches 7 bases. V dropped 3 bases and J dropped 4; count of bases not matched to a gene: 7. There are 15 residues in the CDR3. Germline V gene lookup returns CDR1 SGHVS and CDR2 FQNEAQ. CDR3 amino acids: CASSFRGRGPDTQYF. The CDR3 nucleotides are TGTGCCAGCAGCTTTCGCGGGAGAGGCCCAGATACGCAGTATTTT.